This T cell receptor (beta chain) appears in the sequencing data of a study of blood T cell repertoires in COVID-19. About the research overall: Collection of acute and convalescent COVID-19 samples took place in the United States, Italy and Spain. Nucleic acid was either cDNA or gDNA, and it came from T cells, B-cell-depleted T cells, or PBMCs.

Germline lookup yields CDR1 SGHTA and CDR2 FQGNSA. V lost 0 bases and J 1 base, leaving 15 bases between the germline ends. This CDR3 contains 17 residues. In the original workflow: By means of reference gene primer amplification, nucleated cell counts were estimated. Using immunoSEQ multiplex PCR, the repertoire was profiled, and TCRdb retains in-frame clones only, with some absent. Clonal size and the V and J genes are those of that table, whereas D and trimming came from the DNA. The table records approximately 97,000 clones, over 75% of them present only once. This clone was seen a single time. This TCR was recovered from a man aged 60-69 years with acute or convalescent COVID-19. The chain recombines TRBV7-2 with TRBJ1-2; tentatively, D is TRBD1 (6 bases). Material for sequencing was peripheral blood. CDR3 sequence reads: CASSLALGRGSNYGYTF. DNA for the CDR3: TGTGCCAGCAGCTTAGCGCTGGGCAGGGGTAGTAACTATGGCTACACCTTC.